This T cell receptor beta chain was captured in a study of cytomegalovirus exposure and HLA in healthy donors (dated by TCRdb to 2015 to 2018). As for the study more broadly: An earlier analysis of some 550 of the donors reported more than 250 Gb of sequence data and some 120 million unique TCR beta sequences from 150 million to 200 million T cells. Using immunosequencing, the study profiled T cell repertoires from 550 to 750 subjects and related those repertoires to cytomegalovirus serostatus. All discovery cohort repertoires had been generated using a single sequencing platform. In a later analysis, previously published TCR beta repertoires from 600 to 850 donors were re-analyzed and high-resolution HLA genotyping was added so that TCR occurrence patterns could be studied. Among the roughly 410 genotyped donors, approximately 76% belonged to the genetic ancestry cluster associated with self-reported Caucasian donors. HLA typing covered class I and class II loci at four-digit resolution. A separate validation cohort of roughly 110 different subjects was used in addition to the approximately 670-subject first cohort. Donor age, sex, ethnicity and CMV serostatus were collected together with the repertoire data. Roughly 300 gigabases of sequencing data and around 88 million unique TCR sequences made up an early release that covered roughly 670 HLA-typed donors. To predict cytomegalovirus infection status, the study combined high-throughput TCR immunosequencing, statistical association of individual TCRs with disease status, and machine learning. A handful of DR-DQ haplotypes were treated as single units for association and clustering because of strong linkage in the cohort. An earlier analysis of 450 to 750 of the donors used high-throughput TCR beta sequencing to judge whether each TCR beta V gene segment behaved as functional or pseudogenic. The study aimed to test whether cataloging public T cell receptors could reveal signatures of past pathogen exposure. Rather than using new phenotypic data, the later analysis identified candidate immune exposures from TCR beta sequences and from how often those sequences occurred across donors. Among roughly 400 genotyped donors of the cohort, an average of roughly 230,000 unique TCR beta nucleotide sequences was sequenced per donor, of which about 18% were non-productive. In a later genetic analysis, genome-wide SNP genotypes for about three fifths of the roughly 670 donors were used, and that subset was treated as a discovery cohort. Typing coverage varied by locus: 629-630 donors for A, B, C, DRB1 and DQB1; approximately 520 for DQA1; about 600 for DPA1; about 450 for DPB1.

From a lookup of the germline V gene (reference sequence), CDR1 and CDR2 are SEHNR and FQNEAQ. The CDR3, cysteine through phenylalanine, is 14 amino acids long. The retained sequence is limited to the CDR3, 42 bases, with the frame set at the first base. V is pared back by 3 bases and J by 5 bases, with 13 bases lying between the germline termini. Concerning this clone itself: It has no known antigen specificity. Per-nucleotide qualities are absent, and no much larger clonotype sits a single base away.

Here is what the overall study found, with its caveats: Because counts were too low, about 15 rarely observed V segments, including chromosome 9 orphons, were left out of the earlier analysis of 500 to 750 of the donors. In both the original and validation cohorts, the classifier was reported to diagnose cytomegalovirus status with high specificity and sensitivity. In a later genetic analysis, a missense DCLRE1C variant was associated with V-gene and J-gene trimming of TCR beta chains, and the association was replicated in an independent cohort. Some IMGT-functional V segments, including TRBV6-2 and TRBV6-3, could not be distinguished by the 87-base-pair reads and were therefore excluded. Compared with equally common non-associated chains, HLA-associated TCR beta chains in a later analysis were more clonally expanded and had lower generation probabilities. A later analysis found that TCR association rates varied across HLA loci, with DRB1 alleles showing the most associated TCRs and HLA-C alleles the fewest. The sequencing pipeline was judged likely to have produced a cluster of highly shared sequence variants as a technical artifact. The only immune exposure information available for the cohort was CMV serostatus. Roughly uniform sequencing depth across donors was assumed in presence/absence analyses, although this assumption may not hold. A further reported finding was that TCR beta sequences accurately predicted the HLA-A and HLA-B alleles for most subjects in the first cohort. While some public TCRs were present in many individuals, most TCR sequences turned up only very rarely across donors. Correlated functional status among segregating V segments might be attributable to linkage disequilibrium, but an unknown experimental factor could not be ruled out. Three of the identified cytomegalovirus-associated TCR beta chains were confirmed in vitro to be specific for cytomegalovirus antigens. The cohort was sequenced for TCR beta chains only, and without alpha or paired-chain data the features that could be detected were limited. Several of the top co-occurrence clusters appeared to be linked to parvovirus B19, influenza, CMV and Epstein-Barr virus, according to a later analysis. According to a later analysis, most CMV-associated TCR beta chains appeared to be HLA-restricted, and the HLA associations seemed to be driven largely by CMV exposure. It was suggested by the authors that the approach could potentially be generalized to other disease states and immunological phenotypes. When HLA alleles, especially DR and DQ, strongly co-occurred, TCR associations were difficult to assign to individual alleles. At a false discovery rate of 0.05, a later analysis linked fewer than 20,000 TCR beta sequences to specific HLA alleles. In an earlier analysis of roughly 500 of the donors, most TCR beta V segments appeared in productive rearrangements about 87% or about 30% of the time, broadly matching IMGT annotations. A total of 150 to 200 TCR beta chains were listed by the study as associated with cytomegalovirus. A later genetic analysis reported fewer N-insertions in productive TCRs among donors in an Asian-associated ancestry cluster than the approximately 700-donor mean. Because HLA typing was unavailable for some donors at each locus, only the typed subset was used in association tests.

Library generation was performed with the immunoSEQ multiplex PCR assay. For the multiplex PCR, a mixture combining 60 forward primers for TCR Vbeta segments and 13 reverse primers for TCR Jbeta segments was used. Amplification of the CDR3 region of rearranged TCR beta genes was performed with a multiplex PCR assay on genomic DNA. The Illumina HiSeq System was used to sequence the amplified TCR beta libraries as 87-base-pair reads. Per the authors' processing: Across the 500 to 700 repertoires, a later analysis counted approximately 75 million unique TCR beta chains, 9 million to 14 million of which were shared by at least two donors. Raw reads were error-corrected and collapsed into unique sequences with a nearest-neighbor algorithm that merged closely related sequences to remove PCR and sequencing errors. Alignment of CDR3 sequences to IMGT reference sequences was used to assign V, D and J gene segments. Each retained sequence needed at least a six-nucleotide match to both a V gene segment and a J gene segment. Rearrangements were called productive when the CDR3 lacked stop codons and stayed in frame with V and J; all others were non-productive. CDR3 was defined according to IMGT convention as the region running from the second conserved V-encoded cysteine to the conserved J-encoded phenylalanine. In an earlier analysis of roughly 610 of the donors, sequences lacking an unambiguous match to a single V gene segment were excluded. In an earlier analysis of around 590 of the donors, a V segment was called functional when productive rearrangements were above 56.7%, and segregating when the standard deviation between donors exceeded 5%. To diagnose cytomegalovirus status from the catalog of TCR beta chain sequences, a statistical classification framework was built. A later analysis assigned V and J genes by comparing TCR nucleotide sequences with IMGT/GENE-DB human TR gene sequences. In a later analysis, CDR3 sequences and most-parsimonious VDJ recombination scenarios were assigned using the TCRdist pipeline. In a later analysis, each TCR beta chain was defined by its CDR3 amino acid sequence together with its V-gene family, and reads without a unique V-gene family were excluded. To address suspected cross-contamination and a sequencing artifact, a later analysis removed roughly 580 highly shared, low-generation-probability nucleotide sequences. A later analysis calculated a clonal expansion index for each public chain from normalized within-repertoire ranks of inferred template counts. A later analysis computed generation probabilities with a VDJ recombination model fitted to out-of-frame rearrangements, and checked the results against IGoR. In a later analysis, hypergeometric tests were used to score TCR-TCR, TCR-HLA and TCR-CMV co-occurrence, with a repertoire-size bias correction applied to TCR pairs. False discovery rates were estimated in a later analysis by permuting HLA or CMV assignments 20 times. In a later analysis, co-occurring TCRs were grouped using DBSCAN, and TCRdist sequence similarity was added for clustering within HLA-allele-positive subsets. Co-occurrence clustering excluded repertoires with fewer than 30,000 or more than 120,000 public chains, plus five with anomalous nucleotide sharing. This is the immuneACCESS table as TCRdb keeps it, with only in-frame sequences that have V and J called. A part of the clones is gone; compared with another copy, unresolved V genes explain less than half, and the rest is unexplained. V and J calls and clone size follow that table, whereas D and trimming were derived from the DNA. This sample is represented by about 190,000 clones; 82% of them were singletons. About 0.78% of the sample goes to the ten largest clones.

The cohort comprised more than 550 healthy bone marrow donors. All cohort members were sampled while nominally healthy, although unrecorded immune exposures were likely present. The donor was CMV seronegative and was included in the group of a few hundred seronegative cohort members. A peripheral blood sample was collected from each donor, and TCR beta sequencing was performed on peripheral blood mononuclear cells. The Qiagen DNeasy Blood Extraction Kit was used to extract genomic DNA from the blood cell samples. Recombination linked TRBV7-9 to TRBJ2-5, and TRBD2 may be the D gene, going by 5 matching bases. Source material: PBMCs. This receptor was taken from a woman aged 18-29 years in good health and CMV-seronegative. The encoded CDR3 is CASSFVTRGETQYF. In nucleotide form, the sequence is TGTGCCAGCAGCTTCGTTACTAGAGGGGAGACCCAGTACTTC.